The 5 T cell receptor beta chains listed next were all sequenced from one sample in a study of cytomegalovirus exposure and HLA in healthy donors. Primers for the PCR totalled 60 Vbeta and 13 Jbeta. Using immunoSEQ multiplex PCR, the repertoire was profiled, and TCRdb retains in-frame clones only, with some absent. The sample lists approximately 160,000 clones, roughly 78% occurring once. Sequenced input: PBMCs. The receptors shown here come from a woman aged 45 to 65 in good health and CMV-seropositive.

The chain combines TRBV9 with TRBJ1-6; possible D gene TRBD1, 5 bases. The CDR3 extends over 16 amino acids. Germline-derived CDR1 and CDR2 are SGDLS and YYNGEE. The V gene lost 0 bases and the J gene lost 7 bases, with 14 bases spanning the gap. In DNA, the CDR3 is TGTGCCAGCAGCGTAGATCCAGGTCGGGGGAATTCACCCCTCCACTTT. Amino acid sequence: CASSVDPGRGNSPLHF.

The chain carries TRBV7-9 and TRBJ1-5, with TRBD1 as a possible D gene (5 bases). Germline lookup yields CDR1 SEHNR and CDR2 FQNEAQ (reference sequence). V shed 4 bases and J shed 1 base, with 17 bases lying between them. The CDR3 is 17 amino acids. CDR3 in DNA: TGTGCCAGCAGCTCTGCTTCAAGGGGAGGAAGCAATCAGCCCCAGCATTTT. This sequence encodes CASSSASRGGSNQPQHF.

The rearrangement links TRBV7-9 to TRBJ2-7; 11 bases agree with TRBD2. The germline V gene encodes CDR1 SEHNR and CDR2 FQNEAQ (reference sequence). V lost 5 bases, J lost 7 bases, and 19 bases stayed unmatched. The CDR3 totals 18 residues. CDR3 in amino acids: CASSVTIAGGPRVGEQYF. The DNA of the CDR3 is TGTGCCAGCAGCGTCACTATAGCGGGGGGGCCGAGGGTCGGAGAGCAGTACTTC.

V gene TRBV18 combines with J gene TRBJ2-7; weak D call: TRBD1 (5 bases). With 3 bases removed from V and 2 bases from J, the gap between germline ends came to 11 bases. There are 14 residues in the CDR3. Germline-derived CDR1 and CDR2 are KGHSH and LQKENI. The CDR3 sequence: CASSPPGYTYEQYF. As DNA, the CDR3 is TGTGCCAGCTCACCCCCAGGGTACACCTACGAGCAGTACTTC.

The V gene is TRBV5-1, the J gene TRBJ2-3; TRBD2 aligns across 12 bases. CDR1 is SGHRS and CDR2 is YFSETQ in the germline V gene. With 4 bases clipped from V and 0 bases from J, the junction kept 9 bases outside the gene matches. The CDR3 sequence is 18 residues long. The CDR3 reads CASSRPSGGGPSTDTQYF. The CDR3 nucleotides read TGCGCCAGCAGCCGACCTAGCGGGGGGGGCCCGAGCACAGATACGCAGTATTTT.